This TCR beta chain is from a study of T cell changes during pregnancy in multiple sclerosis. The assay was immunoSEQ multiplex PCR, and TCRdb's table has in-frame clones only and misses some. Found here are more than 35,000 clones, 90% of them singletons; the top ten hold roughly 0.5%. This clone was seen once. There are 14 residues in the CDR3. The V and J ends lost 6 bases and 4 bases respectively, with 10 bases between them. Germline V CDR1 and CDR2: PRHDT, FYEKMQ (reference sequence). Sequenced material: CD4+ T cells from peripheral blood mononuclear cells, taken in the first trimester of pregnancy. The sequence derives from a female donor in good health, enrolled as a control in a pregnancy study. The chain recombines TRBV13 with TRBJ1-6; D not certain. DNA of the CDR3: TGTGCCAGCAGTCACGGACTGTATAATTCACCCCTCCACTTT. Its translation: CASSHGLYNSPLHF.